A single TCR beta chain is shown here with its context. Its specificity is unknown. This sample was taken from a study of CD8 T cells in ankylosing spondylitis. V was cut by 1 base and J by 6 bases, with 7 bases left in between. The CDR3 runs to 13 residues. Germline V gives CDR1 SGHTA, CDR2 FQGNSA. Notes on the study in general: Disease-linked clones bore a CD8+ phenotype, appearing relatively rarely in peripheral blood. A TCR beta motif made of 7 to 9 highly homologous variants seemed typical of ankylosing spondylitis blood. In ankylosing spondylitis patients, matched synovial fluid reportedly showed significant enrichment of disease-linked clones.

Researchers built TCR beta libraries using quantitative 5'-RACE with molecular barcodes. MiXCR, run by TCRdb on the 5' RACE reads, gives a single entry per CDR3 protein. The sample includes 300,000 to 400,000 distinct CDR3 sequences, 20% to 25% of them seen just once. The sequence derives from a male donor with ankylosing spondylitis. V is TRBV7-2 and J is TRBJ2-1; D gene unclear. The sample taken for sequencing was blood, either unsorted or a sorted T cell fraction (not recorded which). The DNA of the CDR3 is TGTGCCAGCAGCTTAGGCGCCCTCAATGAGCAGTTCTTC. Protein sequence: CASSLGALNEQFF.